The clone carrying this T cell receptor (beta chain) showed up just a few times. Its antigen is still unknown. This entry is derived from a study of T-cell memory formation after mild COVID-19. Regarding the study as a whole: CD4+ contracting clones were mainly CM and EM; CD8+ ones, EMRA.

MiXCR, run by TCRdb on the 5' RACE reads, gives a single entry per CDR3 protein. The sample yields some 250,000 distinct CDR3 sequences, roughly 18% seen once. This CDR3 comprises 17 residues. Germline loops: CDR1 LGHDT, CDR2 YNNKEL (reference sequence). The V end lost 0 bases, the J end lost 5 bases, and 19 bases lay between the germline ends. This rearrangement joins TRBV3-1 to TRBJ2-5; weak D call: TRBD2 (7 bases). The sample comprised PBMCs or a T cell subset sorted from them (not recorded which). The receptor comes from a man younger than 35 who had mild COVID-19 (a few samples of this study predate the infection). Cell type and time point are not known. The CDR3 region has the DNA TGTGCCAGCAGCCAAGATCTTGCCGGGGGGCAAACGGAGACCCAGTACTTC. Amino acids: CASSQDLAGGQTETQYF.